These 26 T cell receptor beta chains were sequenced from one sample in a study of neurological immune-mediated disorders. Via MiXCR, TCRdb re-called the 5' RACE reads, giving one row per CDR3 protein. The sample contains roughly 45,000 distinct CDR3 sequences, roughly 3.2% of which appear only once. Material: PBMCs. These receptor sequences come from a woman between 45 and 65 years old with multiple sclerosis.

Relative to its sample, this clonotype is medium-sized. The gene calls are TRBV27 and TRBJ2-7; 9 bases match TRBD1. V was clipped by 7 bases and J by 1 base; unmatched bases: 8. The CDR3 totals 15 residues. CDR1 is MNHEY and CDR2 is SMNVEV in the germline V gene (reference sequence). The CDR3 here is CASTMGQGPSYEQYF. The CDR3 bases are TGTGCCAGCACCATGGGACAGGGACCTTCCTACGAGCAGTACTTC.

This clonotype appeared many times. The rearrangement joins TRBV7-2 to TRBJ2-3; D may be TRBD2 (6 bases). The V gene's germline CDR1 is SGHTA and CDR2 FQGNSA. V was pared by 5 bases and J by 0 bases, with 9 bases between. The CDR3 is 14 amino acids. CDR3 bases: TGTGCCAGCAGCGCCGGGACTAGCACAGATACGCAGTATTTT. Translation: CASSAGTSTDTQYF.

This clonotype was seen ten or more times. The rearrangement links TRBV6-5 to TRBJ1-2; 11 bases agree with TRBD1. Looked up from germline, CDR1 is MNHEY and CDR2 is SVGAGI. The V gene end was trimmed by 6 bases and the J gene end by 8 bases; junction bases not matched to a gene: 11. The CDR3 sequence is 15 residues long. The CDR3 bases are TGTGCCAGCAGCCGTGCCCCGGGACAGGGGGAAGGCTACACCTTC. It yields the protein CASSRAPGQGEGYTF.

This chain's CDR3 is CASSQSRQGINEQYF. CDR3 DNA sequence: TGTGCCAGCTCACAATCACGACAGGGTATCAACGAGCAGTACTTC. The V call is TRBV18, the J call TRBJ2-7; 7 nucleotides line up with TRBD1. V was pared by 4 bases and J by 5 bases, with 11 bases of the junction left unmatched. The CDR3 consists of 15 residues. Germline V CDR1 and CDR2: KGHSH, LQKENI.

This clonotype appeared many times. J is TRBJ2-5 and V is TRBV4-1; D remains unclear. This CDR3 has 16 amino acids. Germline V CDR1 and CDR2: MGHRA, YSYEKL. V shed 0 bases and J shed 1 base, with 12 bases lying between them. The CDR3 protein is CASSQDGRRPQETQYF. The DNA for the CDR3 is TGCGCCAGCAGCCAAGACGGACGCCGGCCCCAAGAGACCCAGTACTTC.

This clonotype occurred many times. The rearrangement joins TRBV27 to TRBJ2-7, with 10 bases matching TRBD2. With 6 bases clipped from V and 5 bases from J, the junction kept 7 bases outside the gene matches. CDR1 and CDR2 (germline): MNHEY, SMNVEV (reference sequence). CDR3 length: 14 residues. The CDR3 loop is CASRPGLAVDEQYV. CDR3 in DNA: TGTGCCAGCAGACCCGGACTAGCGGTGGACGAGCAGTACGTC.

This clonotype was found many times. The chain couples TRBV7-9 to TRBJ2-5; D is unresolved. This CDR3 has 13 amino acids. The ends were cut back, 5 bases at V and 4 bases at J, with 11 bases in the middle. Per germline, CDR1 SEHNR and CDR2 FQNEAQ (reference sequence). Written as DNA, the CDR3 is TGTGCCAGCAGCCCGGGTCCGAGAGAGACCCAGTACTTC. Translating gives CASSPGPRETQYF.

This clonotype was recorded at least ten times. The V gene is TRBV20-1, the J gene TRBJ2-5; D is unclear. CDR1 is DFQATT, CDR2 SNEGSKA, per germline (reference sequence). Trimming removed 3 bases from V and 7 bases from J, with 12 bases in between. This CDR3 is built from 12 residues. The CDR3 loop reads CSASSRRPTQYF. CDR3 in DNA: TGCAGTGCTAGTAGCCGACGGCCGACCCAGTACTTC.

This clonotype occurred a few times. The chain has TRBV7-6 and TRBJ1-6; no clear D gene. This CDR3 is 12 amino acids long. The germline V and J ends were trimmed by 6 bases and 7 bases, with 7 bases remaining between them. CDR1 is SGHVS, CDR2 FNYEAQ, per germline. The CDR3 reads CASRRSNSPLHF. The DNA for the CDR3 is TGTGCCAGCAGACGATCAAATTCACCCCTCCACTTT.

This clonotype was seen many times. V is TRBV6-6 and J is TRBJ2-2; unclear D gene. V shed 4 bases and J shed 6 bases, with 3 bases lying between them. The CDR3 runs to 11 residues. Per the germline V gene, CDR1 is MNHNY and CDR2 is SVGAGI (reference sequence). CDR3 loop: CASSFPGELFF. The CDR3 DNA is TGTGCCAGCAGTTTCCCCGGGGAGCTGTTTTTT.

The chain carries TRBV20-1 and TRBJ2-3; perhaps TRBD1 as D (6 bases). V gave up 0 bases and J gave up 1 base, with 17 bases separating them. This CDR3 has 17 residues. Germline CDR1 reads DFQATT; CDR2 reads SNEGSKA (reference sequence). The CDR3 nucleotides are TGCAGTGCTAGAGACCGGGTATTAGGGGGTGGCACAGATACGCAGTATTTT. Translating it yields CSARDRVLGGGTDTQYF.

This clonotype was seen many times. The chain employs TRBV5-1 and TRBJ2-5; D is undetermined. The length of the CDR3 is 14 residues. V shed 0 bases and J shed 2 bases, with 8 bases lying between them. The V gene's germline CDR1 is SGHRS and CDR2 YFSETQ. The DNA for the CDR3 is TGCGCCAGCAGCTTGGGGGCACAGCAAGAGACCCAGTACTTC. Translated: CASSLGAQQETQYF.

This clonotype came up many times. CDR3 DNA: TGCAGTGCTTCGAACGGCCGGTTCGGGGAAAAACTGTTTTTT. This codes for CSASNGRFGEKLFF. This sequence joins TRBV20-1 and TRBJ1-4; no firm D call. This CDR3 region has 14 residues. Germline V CDR1 and CDR2: DFQATT, SNEGSKA (reference sequence). V was shortened by 5 bases and J by 8 bases, with 18 bases between the two germline ends.

This clonotype has at least ten counts. The chain recombines TRBV12-3 or TRBV12-4 with TRBJ2-3; D is undetermined. With 2 bases removed from V and 0 bases from J, the gap between germline ends came to 12 bases. This CDR3 has 16 amino acids. CDR3 protein: CASSLMVYPSTDTQYF. Here the CDR3 DNA reads TGTGCCAGCAGTTTAATGGTCTACCCTAGCACAGATACGCAGTATTTT.

This clonotype was counted at least ten times. J is TRBJ2-3 and V is TRBV5-1, with TRBD1 matching 10 bases. With 2 bases clipped from V and 5 bases from J, the junction kept 8 bases outside the gene matches. Germline V CDR1 and CDR2: SGHRS, YFSETQ. The length of the CDR3 is 16 residues. The CDR3: CASSFPGQGSGDTQYF. CDR3 sequence (DNA): TGCGCCAGCAGCTTCCCGGGACAGGGGAGCGGAGATACGCAGTATTTT.

This clonotype was seen many times. This chain uses TRBV20-1 with TRBJ2-3; either TRBD1 or TRBD2 may supply D (5 bases each). Trimming cost V 5 bases and J 6 bases, with 15 bases left between them. The germline V gene encodes CDR1 DFQATT and CDR2 SNEGSKA (reference sequence). CDR3 length: 13 residues. The CDR3 protein is CSAGAGDGDTQYF. The CDR3 nucleotides are TGCAGTGCTGGGGCTGGGGACGGGGATACGCAGTATTTT.

This clonotype was recorded many times. CDR3 residues: CAIRDRDWTEAFF. DNA for the CDR3: TGTGCCATCAGGGACAGGGACTGGACTGAAGCTTTCTTT. The chain combines TRBV10-3 with TRBJ1-1; 8 nucleotides match TRBD1. The CDR3 totals 13 residues. V lost 6 bases to trimming and J lost 5 bases; unmatched junction nucleotides: 5. Germline V gene sequence: CDR1 ENHRY, CDR2 SYGVKD.

The table lists this clonotype with many counts. The rearrangement joins TRBV10-3 to TRBJ2-3; no reliable D call. V was trimmed by 10 bases and J by 0 bases, leaving 8 bases between them. Germline V gives CDR1 ENHRY, CDR2 SYGVKD. This CDR3 is built from 12 residues. CDR3 region: CASASSTDTQYF. The CDR3 DNA reads as TGTGCCAGCGCGTCCAGCACAGATACGCAGTATTTT.

This clonotype has a count of ten or more. The J gene is TRBJ2-5, the V gene TRBV5-1; 11 bases match TRBD2. This CDR3 has 15 residues. Germline V gene lookup returns CDR1 SGHRS and CDR2 YFSETQ. V was pared by 4 bases and J by 5 bases, with 7 bases of the junction left unmatched. CDR3 residues: CASSEGLAARETQYF. CDR3 sequence (DNA): TGCGCCAGCAGCGAGGGACTAGCGGCCAGGGAGACCCAGTACTTC.

This clonotype was observed many times. The V and J genes are TRBV4-2 and TRBJ2-3; TRBD2 agrees at 12 bases. V was pared by 1 base and J by 7 bases, with 6 bases of the junction left unmatched. CDR3 length: 16 amino acids. Germline CDR1 LGHNA, CDR2 YNFKEQ. CDR3 region: CASSQGLAGGPYTQYF. DNA for the CDR3: TGTGCCAGCAGCCAAGGGCTAGCGGGGGGGCCGTATACGCAGTATTTT.

This clonotype was recorded at least ten times. This rearrangement joins TRBV20-1 to TRBJ2-3, with TRBD1 matching 7 bases. The trim removed 4 bases at V and 7 bases at J, leaving 11 bases unmatched. The germline CDR1 and CDR2 sequences are DFQATT and SNEGSKA (reference sequence). The CDR3 runs to 14 residues. CDR3 residues: CSAKDVDRIYTQYF. The CDR3 nucleotides read TGCAGTGCTAAAGACGTGGACAGGATCTATACGCAGTATTTT.

This clonotype has a count of ten or more. The genes are TRBV6-5 and TRBJ2-2; 7 bases align to TRBD1. Germline V gives CDR1 MNHEY, CDR2 SVGAGI. With 5 bases clipped from V and 7 bases from J, the junction kept 16 bases outside the gene matches. The length of the CDR3 is 17 residues. The CDR3 reads CASSRNGQEPGYGELFF. DNA of the CDR3: TGTGCCAGCAGTAGAAACGGACAGGAGCCCGGTTACGGGGAGCTGTTTTTT.

This clonotype was seen ten or more times. The rearrangement links TRBV12-3 or TRBV12-4 to TRBJ1-1, with D uncertain. CDR3 length: 13 residues. Trimming took 4 bases from V and 4 from J, leaving 10 bases between them. The CDR3 loop reads CASSSLLATEAFF. DNA of the CDR3: TGTGCCAGCAGTTCTTTGTTGGCCACTGAAGCTTTCTTT.

This clonotype has a count of ten or more. The chain has TRBV10-3 and TRBJ1-2, with D maybe TRBD1 (5 bases). The V end lost 10 bases, the J end lost 6 bases, and 12 bases lay between the germline ends. CDR1 and CDR2 from the germline V gene are ENHRY and SYGVKD. The CDR3 totals 11 residues. The chain's CDR3 is CANRDEDGYTF. The CDR3 nucleotides read TGTGCCAACCGGGACGAAGATGGCTACACCTTC.

There are many counts of this clonotype. The V and J genes are TRBV7-9 and TRBJ2-1; TRBD2 agrees at 8 bases. Germline V CDR1 and CDR2: SEHNR, FQNEAQ (reference sequence). This CDR3 contains 16 residues. Trimming removed 2 bases from V and 7 bases from J; junction bases left unmatched: 10. The CDR3 nucleotides are TGTGCCAGCAGCTTAAGGACGGGAGGGCCCTGGAATGAGCAGTTCTTC. Its translation is CASSLRTGGPWNEQFF.

A note on this clonotype: One base away lies a much larger clone, so this may be a sequencing read error. The chain joins TRBV5-1 to TRBJ2-1; D possibly corresponds to TRBD2 (5 bases). In germline, CDR1 is SGHRS, CDR2 YFSETQ. V was shortened by 4 bases and J by 3 bases, with 14 bases between the two germline ends. This CDR3 has 15 amino acids. The CDR3 DNA sequence: TGCGCCAGCAGCCCCCAGTCTAGCTACTACAATGAGCAGTTCTTC. Translated: CASSPQSSYYNEQFF.